These 29 T cell receptor beta chains were all obtained from the same sample, sequenced in a study of T cell changes during pregnancy in multiple sclerosis. Here immunoSEQ multiplex PCR was the method, and the copy in TCRdb shows in-frame clones only, minus some. The table records 40,000 to 45,000 clones, 80% to 90% of them present only once. Material: CD4+ T cells from peripheral blood mononuclear cells, obtained in the first trimester of pregnancy. Receptor source: a female donor with multiple sclerosis, enrolled in a pregnancy study.

This clone was seen only a few times. This sequence joins TRBV7-9 and TRBJ2-4; D may be TRBD1 (5 bases). Trimming took off 1 base at V and 7 bases at J, with 14 bases between the two ends. Looked up from germline, CDR1 is SEHNR and CDR2 is FQNEAQ (reference sequence). The CDR3 is 15 amino acids. CDR3 residues: CASSLDTRALNIQYF. The CDR3 DNA follows: TGTGCCAGCAGCTTAGACACCAGGGCTCTGAACATTCAGTACTTC.

The chain has TRBV6-5 and TRBJ1-6, with D maybe TRBD1 (5 bases). The CDR3 extends over 14 amino acids. V lost 7 bases, J lost 6 bases, and 13 bases lay in between. Germline V gene sequence: CDR1 MNHEY, CDR2 SVGAGI. CDR3 loop: CASKIDRINSPLHF. The CDR3 bases are TGTGCCAGCAAGATCGACAGAATTAATTCACCCCTCCACTTT.

V and J are TRBV28 and TRBJ1-5; 11 bases are shared with TRBD1. Germline trimming cut 6 bases from V and 7 bases from J; bases unmatched to any gene: 14. Germline CDR1 MDHEN, CDR2 SYDVKM. The length of the CDR3 is 17 residues. In nucleotides, the CDR3 is TGTGCCAGCAGCCTACCACCGGGACAGGGGGAGGAACAGCCCCAGCATTTT. This encodes CASSLPPGQGEEQPQHF.

The table lists this clone with a count of one. This chain links TRBV19 with TRBJ2-1; tentatively, D is TRBD2 (6 bases). The CDR3 contains 13 residues. V lost 4 bases and J lost 6, with 10 bases in between. Germline V lookup: CDR1 LNHDA, CDR2 SQIVND (reference sequence). The CDR3 reads CASSTGLRNEQFF. CDR3 sequence (DNA): TGTGCCAGTAGTACGGGACTCCGCAATGAGCAGTTCTTC. Variable domain in full (rest from reference TRBV19 and TRBJ2-1): DGGITQSPKYLFRKEGQNVTLSCEQNLNHDAMYWYRQDPGQGLRLIYYSQIVNDFQKGDIAEGYSVSREKKESFPLTVTSAQKNPTAFYLCASSTGLRNEQFFGPGTRLTVL.

The rearrangement links TRBV6-6 to TRBJ2-3; 8 nucleotides align to TRBD1. The germline V gene has CDR1 MNHNY and CDR2 SVGAGI (reference sequence). This CDR3 spans 16 amino acids. Trimming removed 4 bases from V and 0 bases from J; junction bases left unmatched: 6. The CDR3, as DNA: TGTGCCAGCAGTTCCAGGACAGGGAGGAGCACAGATACGCAGTATTTT. It specifies CASSSRTGRSTDTQYF.

The CDR3 nucleotides read TGTGCCTGGAAGGGAGGCGGGGAGCTGTTTTTT. Translated, it gives CAWKGGGELFF. The chain is built from TRBV30 and TRBJ2-2, with D tentatively TRBD2 (6 bases). This CDR3 comprises 11 residues. V was trimmed by 4 bases and J by 7 bases, leaving 7 bases between them. From germline, CDR1 is GTSNPN and CDR2 SVGIG (reference sequence). Complete variable domain (other parts from reference TRBV30 and TRBJ2-2): SQTIHQWPATLVQPVGSPLSLECTVEGTSNPNLYWYRQAAGRGLQLLFYSVGIGQISSEVPQNLSASRPQDRQFILSSKKLLLSDSGFYLCAWKGGGELFFGEGSRLTVL.

This clone showed up just once. This rearrangement joins TRBV6-1 to TRBJ1-1, with 8 bases aligning to TRBD1. Germline lookup yields CDR1 MNHNS and CDR2 SASEGT. J was trimmed by 4 bases and V by 6 bases; bases with no gene match: 7. The CDR3 contains 14 residues. CDR3 sequence (DNA): TGTGCCAGCAGCTGGGACAGGCGGGGCACTGAAGCTTTCTTT. Its translation: CASSWDRRGTEAFF.

The genes are TRBV9 and TRBJ1-5; 8 bases agree with TRBD1. CDR3 length: 14 residues. Germline values: CDR1 SGDLS, CDR2 YYNGEE. V shed 3 bases and J 3 bases; nucleotides not matched to a gene: 2. The CDR3 DNA follows: TGTGCCAGCAGCGAGACAGGGGCCAATCAGCCCCAGCATTTT. Its translation is CASSETGANQPQHF. The variable domain in full, with the rest retrieved from reference TRBV9 and TRBJ1-5, is DSGVTQTPKHLITATGQRVTLRCSPRSGDLSVYWYQQSLDQGLQFLIQYYNGEERAKGNILERFSAQQFPDLHSELNLSSLELGDSALYFCASSETGANQPQHFGDGTRLSIL.

This rearrangement joins TRBV5-1 to TRBJ1-4; the D gene is possibly TRBD1 (5 bases). V gave up 2 bases and J gave up 2 bases, with 25 bases separating them. Looked up from germline, CDR1 is SGHRS and CDR2 is YFSETQ. The CDR3 is made up of 20 amino acids. CDR3 amino acids: CASSLQGHGPFGSTNEKLFF. In DNA, the CDR3 is TGCGCCAGCAGCTTACAAGGACACGGTCCCTTCGGGTCGACTAATGAAAAACTGTTTTTT.

This rearrangement joins TRBV30 to TRBJ2-5; TRBD2 matches 10 bases. Germline V gives CDR1 GTSNPN, CDR2 SVGIG (reference sequence). This CDR3 contains 16 residues. With 0 bases clipped from V and 1 base from J, the junction kept 5 bases outside the gene matches. In DNA form, the CDR3 reads TGTGCCTGGAGTGTCCTAGCGGGAGTGGGCCAAGAGACCCAGTACTTC. This sequence encodes CAWSVLAGVGQETQYF.

The chain recombines TRBV10-2 with TRBJ2-5, with 7 bases identical to TRBD1. The germline V gene encodes CDR1 WSHSY and CDR2 SAAADI. This CDR3 spans 14 amino acids. With V trimmed by 6 bases and J by 4 bases, 8 bases remained unmatched. CDR3 sequence (DNA): TGCGCCAGCAGCGAGGGGCAGGGGGTAGAGACCCAGTACTTC. This sequence encodes CASSEGQGVETQYF.

The chain carries TRBV18 and TRBJ1-3; weak D call: TRBD1 (6 bases). CDR1 is KGHSH and CDR2 is LQKENI in the germline V gene. The CDR3 loop spans 14 amino acids. V lost 6 bases to trimming and J lost 9 bases, with 18 bases between them. The CDR3 DNA reads as TGTGCCAGCTCCCCGGACAGCAGAGAAGGCACCATATATTTT. Its protein product is CASSPDSREGTIYF.

The rearrangement joins TRBV7-9 to TRBJ2-7, with D possibly being TRBD2 (6 bases). The CDR3 spans 19 residues. Trimming removed 1 base at V and 3 bases at J, with 25 bases between. Germline V lookup: CDR1 SEHNR, CDR2 FQNEAQ (reference sequence). This CDR3 is CASSLGMEGGALRNYEQYF. The CDR3 region has the DNA TGTGCCAGCAGCTTAGGAATGGAGGGTGGGGCCCTCCGGAACTACGAGCAGTACTTC.

This chain joins TRBV19 and TRBJ2-6; D is undetermined. The CDR3 loop spans 17 amino acids. The germline V gene has CDR1 LNHDA and CDR2 SQIVND (reference sequence). Trimming removed 1 base from V and 2 bases from J, with 12 bases in between. Written as DNA, the CDR3 is TGTGCCAGTAGTATAGGTCGACTGATCCCTGGGGCCAACGTCCTGACTTTC. Encoded protein: CASSIGRLIPGANVLTF.

This sequence joins TRBV19 and TRBJ2-6; 7 nucleotides match TRBD1. Looked up from germline, CDR1 is LNHDA and CDR2 is SQIVND (reference sequence). This CDR3 region has 16 residues. V was pared by 3 bases and J by 1 base, with 3 bases of the junction left unmatched. In nucleotides, the CDR3 is TGTGCCAGTAGTATGCCAGGGGGATCTGGGGCCAACGTCCTGACTTTC. The encoded protein is CASSMPGGSGANVLTF.

The genes are TRBV19 and TRBJ2-3, with 8 bases fitting TRBD2. This CDR3 region has 15 residues. V shed 3 bases and J 2 bases; nucleotides not matched to a gene: 4. CDR1 is LNHDA, CDR2 SQIVND, per germline (reference sequence). CDR3 DNA: TGTGCCAGTAGTATGCGGGAGGCCCACACAGATACGCAGTATTTT. Protein sequence: CASSMREAHTDTQYF.

V is TRBV5-1 and J is TRBJ2-1; 14 bases fit TRBD2. Germline assignment: CDR1 SGHRS and CDR2 YFSETQ. CDR3 length: 15 amino acids. V lost 0 bases, J lost 11 bases, and 4 bases stayed unmatched. CDR3 sequence: CASSLGLAGGPKQFF. In nucleotides, the CDR3 is TGCGCCAGCAGCTTGGGACTAGCGGGAGGGCCTAAGCAGTTCTTC.

The rearrangement links TRBV5-6 to TRBJ2-7; 15 nucleotides match TRBD2. V shed 4 bases and J 6 bases; nucleotides not matched to a gene: 11. The CDR3 has 17 amino acids. The germline V gene encodes CDR1 SGHDT and CDR2 YYEEEE. This CDR3 reads CASSPGLAGGRGVEQYF. DNA for the CDR3: TGTGCCAGCAGCCCCGGACTAGCGGGAGGGAGGGGGGTCGAGCAGTACTTC.

The V call is TRBV27, the J call TRBJ2-1; 8 nucleotides align to TRBD1. Germline values: CDR1 MNHEY, CDR2 SMNVEV (reference sequence). Trimming at V came to 4 bases and at J to 2 bases, leaving 4 bases not matched to a gene. The CDR3 runs 15 residues. The CDR3 bases are TGTGCCAGCAGTTCGGGGACAGGACCCTACAATGAGCAGTTCTTC. It encodes CASSSGTGPYNEQFF.

The chain combines TRBV7-2 with TRBJ1-2, with D possibly matching TRBD1 (6 bases). Germline CDR1 and CDR2: SGHTA and FQGNSA. This CDR3 is built from 12 residues. V was trimmed by 4 bases and J by 7 bases, leaving 10 bases between them. The DNA of the CDR3 is TGTGCCAGCAGCTCCGACAGGAGTGGCTACACCTTC. Translating gives CASSSDRSGYTF.

V is TRBV30 and J is TRBJ2-1, with D possibly matching TRBD1 (6 bases). The CDR3 has 13 amino acids. Germline CDR1 and CDR2: GTSNPN and SVGIG (reference sequence). V gave up 0 bases and J gave up 10 bases, with 13 bases separating them. This CDR3 reads CAWSVGHQGEQFF. The CDR3 nucleotides read TGTGCCTGGAGTGTGGGTCACCAGGGGGAGCAGTTCTTC.

The chain links TRBV2 to TRBJ2-7; 7 bases are a match to TRBD1. J lost 3 bases, V lost 6 bases, and 8 bases had no gene match. The CDR3 extends over 14 amino acids. Germline V gene data show CDR1 as SNHLY and CDR2 as FYNNEI. The CDR3 DNA reads TGTGCCAGCAGCCCGAGGACAGGTCACTACGAGCAGTACTTC. It encodes CASSPRTGHYEQYF.

This chain links TRBV30 with TRBJ1-2, with 9 bases identical to TRBD1. V shed 7 bases and J 5 bases; nucleotides not matched to a gene: 14. Germline V lookup: CDR1 GTSNPN, CDR2 SVGIG (reference sequence). The CDR3 runs 15 residues. The CDR3 here is CALYRGRLRIYGYTF. CDR3 sequence (DNA): TGTGCCTTGTACAGGGGGCGATTGCGGATTTATGGCTACACCTTC.

V gene TRBV19 combines with J gene TRBJ2-7; maybe TRBD2 (5 bases). This CDR3 contains 14 residues. Trimming cost V 3 bases and J 2 bases, with 11 bases left between them. CDR1 and CDR2 (germline): LNHDA, SQIVND (reference sequence). The DNA for the CDR3 is TGTGCCAGTAGTATTGGGGTGGGAGCCTACGAGCAGTACTTC. This gives the protein CASSIGVGAYEQYF.

In its sample, this clone was seen a few times. The chain is built from TRBV9 and TRBJ1-2, with 9 positions matching TRBD1. This CDR3 has 15 residues. Germline CDR1 is SGDLS and CDR2 is YYNGEE. The junction had 9 bases not matched to a gene; V was cut back by 3 bases and J by 6 bases. DNA of the CDR3: TGTGCCAGCAGCGGAGAGGGACAGGGTGGTCATGGCTACACCTTC. Its translation: CASSGEGQGGHGYTF.

This chain connects TRBV10-3 to TRBJ1-5, with unresolved D. V was clipped by 0 bases and J by 4 bases, with 7 bases between them. Germline V gene data show CDR1 as ENHRY and CDR2 as SYGVKD. The length of the CDR3 is 14 residues. CDR3 nucleotide sequence: TGTGCCATCAGTGAGTCACAGATGAATCAGCCCCAGCATTTT. This sequence encodes CAISESQMNQPQHF.

V and J are TRBV29-1 and TRBJ1-4, with a weak D call TRBD1 (6 bases). Per germline, CDR1 SQVTM and CDR2 ANQGSEA. This CDR3 region has 16 residues. V was pared by 4 bases and J by 4 bases, with 19 bases between. This CDR3 reads CSVGLGATDLNEKLFF. CDR3 DNA sequence: TGCAGCGTTGGATTGGGGGCTACAGATCTTAATGAAAAACTGTTTTTT.

The chain combines TRBV2 with TRBJ2-1; possible D gene TRBD1, 6 bases. The V end lost 7 bases, the J end lost 2 bases, and 12 bases lay between the germline ends. Germline loops: CDR1 SNHLY, CDR2 FYNNEI. There are 14 residues in the CDR3. In nucleotides, the CDR3 is TGTGCCAGCAAGGTCAGGGGACCCTACAATGAGCAGTTCTTC. Translation gives CASKVRGPYNEQFF.

This clone has only one observation. The chain couples TRBV5-6 to TRBJ1-1; 9 positions agree with TRBD1. This CDR3 is 17 amino acids long. Germline values: CDR1 SGHDT, CDR2 YYEEEE. J lost 3 bases, V lost 4 bases, and 13 bases had no gene match. The CDR3 here is CASSQDRGPRYHTEAFF. The CDR3, as DNA: TGTGCCAGCAGCCAGGACAGGGGCCCGCGGTACCACACTGAAGCTTTCTTT.